This T cell receptor beta chain appears in the sequencing data of a study of T cell repertoires in cytomegalovirus infection. Study-level background: In public TCR beta signatures, there were indications of both CMV infection and matching HLA type. Study observations and caveats: HLA-C-restricted CMV-specific TCR beta clonotypes were dominant in the ex vivo response.

MiXCR, run by TCRdb on the reads, gives a single entry per CDR3 protein. This sample has 450,000 to 650,000 distinct CDR3 sequences, with over 35% found just once. To note about this clonotype: Antigen specificity is unknown.

Per the germline V gene, CDR1 is DFQATT and CDR2 is SNEGSKA (reference sequence). The CDR3 length is 16 residues. V was clipped by 3 bases and J by 1 base; unmatched bases: 5. This rearrangement joins TRBV20-1 to TRBJ2-3, with 12 bases matching TRBD2. The source is a human donor in good health (CMV status not recorded). Some clones in this sample may be carry-over from other donors' samples. Sample: cultured PBMCs, taken from culture after CMV antigen stimulation. The CDR3 reads CSASSGLAGRTDTQYF. The DNA of the CDR3 is TGCAGTGCTAGTTCAGGACTAGCGGGACGCACAGATACGCAGTATTTT.